This passage covers 13 T cell receptor beta chains from one sample sequenced in a study of PD-1 blockade in classical Hodgkin lymphoma (TCRdb year 2020). Libraries came from the immunoSEQ multiplex PCR assay. The immuneACCESS repertoire file appears here via TCRdb, limited to in-frame rearrangements. These files lack a portion of the clones; in checked studies, under half of the deficit traces to unresolved V genes, and the cause of the others is not known. This sample gives 10,000 or so clones in total; roughly 80% of them show up just once. 34% of the sample comes from the top ten. The time point label corresponds to: cycle 2 day 1 (C2D1) of nivolumab. Every trial patient had relapsed following autologous stem cell transplantation, and prior brentuximab vedotin exposure was what differed among cohorts A, B and C. Sequences were derived from peripheral blood mononuclear cells (PBMCs), sampled before the second cycle of nivolumab. The receptors come from a human donor with classical Hodgkin lymphoma.

The CDR3 here is CASSSDGTYSLHF. Here the CDR3 DNA reads TGTGCCAGCAGCTCCGACGGAACTTACTCCCTCCACTTT. The chain joins TRBV5-6 to TRBJ1-6, with D unresolved. This CDR3 has 13 residues. The germline gives CDR1 SGHDT, CDR2 YYEEEE. Trimming took off 3 bases at V and 14 bases at J, with 15 bases between the two ends. The whole variable domain, remainder taken from reference TRBV5-6 and TRBJ1-6, is DAGVTQSPTHLIKTRGQQVTLRCSPKSGHDTVSWYQQALGQGPQFIFQYYEEEERQRGNFPDRFSGHQFPNYSSELNVNALLLGDSALYLCASSSDGTYSLHFGNGTRLTVT.

V and J are TRBV2 and TRBJ2-2; no clear D. The germline V gene encodes CDR1 SNHLY and CDR2 FYNNEI. The CDR3 runs to 15 residues. Trimming removed 6 bases at V and 5 bases at J, with 16 bases between. DNA for the CDR3: TGTGCCAGCAGGCCCAGGCAGGCGCGGACCGGGGAGCTGTTTTTT. Amino acid sequence: CASRPRQARTGELFF. The whole variable domain, remainder taken from reference TRBV2 and TRBJ2-2, is EPEVTQTPSHQVTQMGQEVILRCVPISNHLYFYWYRQILGQKVEFLVSFYNNEISEKSEIFDDQFSVERPDGSNFTLKIRSTKLEDSAMYFCASRPRQARTGELFFGEGSRLTVL.

The chain couples TRBV27 to TRBJ1-1, with D perhaps matching TRBD1 (5 bases). Per the germline V gene, CDR1 is MNHEY and CDR2 is SMNVEV (reference sequence). V lost 3 bases and J lost 7, with 12 bases in between. The CDR3 totals 13 residues. The CDR3 spells CASSFNRGGEAFF. For the CDR3, the DNA is TGTGCCAGCAGTTTTAATCGTGGGGGTGAAGCTTTCTTT.

The chain couples TRBV20-1 to TRBJ2-7; D is undetermined. Germline V gene sequence: CDR1 DFQATT, CDR2 SNEGSKA (reference sequence). This CDR3 has 11 amino acids. Deletions cut 5 bases from V and 5 bases from J, with 10 bases between. CDR3 in DNA: TGCAGTGCTCCTAACCACAACGAGCAGTACTTC. Amino acid sequence: CSAPNHNEQYF.

In this sample, this clone turned up a few times. This chain connects TRBV28 to TRBJ1-1; TRBD1 matches 8 bases. The germline V gene has CDR1 MDHEN and CDR2 SYDVKM. The CDR3 has 12 residues. Trimming cost V 9 bases and J 10 bases; bases outside gene matches: 10. The CDR3 bases are TGTGCCAGTGGCCCAGGGGGCCAAGGAGCTTTCTTT. Protein: CASGPGGQGAFF.

This clone was seen a few times. The chain is built from TRBV7-9 and TRBJ1-4; D not resolved. The length of the CDR3 is 16 residues. CDR1 SEHNR and CDR2 FQNEAQ come from the germline V gene (reference sequence). Trimming pared 0 bases from V and 4 bases from J, leaving 12 bases between. This CDR3 is CASSLASVRHNEKLFF. CDR3 nucleotide sequence: TGTGCCAGCAGCTTAGCGTCGGTGAGACATAATGAAAAACTGTTTTTT.

The chain joins TRBV28 to TRBJ2-5; 8 positions match TRBD2. Germline V gene data show CDR1 as MDHEN and CDR2 as SYDVKM. This CDR3 has 14 residues. The J segment lost 5 bases and the V segment lost 3 bases, leaving 5 bases of the junction unmatched. The CDR3 DNA follows: TGTGCCAGCAGTTTTGGCGGGGGGCAGGAGACCCAGTACTTC. This encodes CASSFGGGQETQYF.

This clone is labeled as medium-sized. The V and J genes are TRBV7-6 and TRBJ1-2; 8 nucleotides line up with TRBD1. Germline values: CDR1 SGHVS, CDR2 FNYEAQ. J gave up 7 bases and V 1 base, and 2 bases lay outside the gene matches. The CDR3 is 13 residues long. CDR3 in DNA: TGTGCCAGCAGCTTAGATACAGGGGGTGGCTACACCTTC. This codes for CASSLDTGGGYTF.

This clone showed up just once. The chain carries TRBV29-1 and TRBJ2-1; D is unclear. The CDR3 has 13 amino acids. Trimming shortened V by 4 bases and J by 2 bases, and 9 bases separated the two germline ends. Germline CDR1 and CDR2: SQVTM and ANQGSEA. As DNA, the CDR3 is TGCAGCGTTGCCGCGTCACCCTACAATGAGCAGTTCTTC. Its protein is CSVAASPYNEQFF.

This clone is hyperexpanded (1% or more) within its sample. The rearrangement links TRBV7-2 to TRBJ2-2; 14 bases are shared with TRBD2. The germline V gene encodes CDR1 SGHTA and CDR2 FQGNSA. The CDR3 runs 19 residues. With V trimmed by 4 bases and J by 0 bases, 7 bases remained unmatched. The CDR3: CASSSGLAGAHPNTGELFF. The CDR3 DNA follows: TGTGCCAGCAGCTCGGGACTAGCGGGAGCACATCCGAACACCGGGGAGCTGTTTTTT.

The V call is TRBV4-2, the J call TRBJ2-5; D gene unclear. The germline V and J ends were trimmed by 0 bases and 1 base, with 9 bases remaining between them. The CDR3 consists of 15 residues. Germline assignment: CDR1 LGHNA and CDR2 YNFKEQ. This chain's CDR3 is CASSQDRIVQETQYF. The CDR3 region has the DNA TGTGCCAGCAGCCAAGATCGGATAGTCCAAGAGACCCAGTACTTC.

This sequence joins TRBV5-1 and TRBJ2-3, with 7 bases matching TRBD2. Trimming cost V 4 bases and J 3 bases; bases outside gene matches: 5. The CDR3 has 14 amino acids. Germline CDR1 reads SGHRS; CDR2 reads YFSETQ. The CDR3 reads CASSPQLATDTQYF. The CDR3 region has the DNA TGCGCCAGCAGCCCGCAACTAGCGACAGATACGCAGTATTTT. Combining the CDR3 with reference TRBV5-1 and TRBJ2-3 gives the whole variable domain KAGVTQTPRYLIKTRGQQVTLSCSPISGHRSVSWYQQTPGQGLQFLFEYFSETQRNKGNFPGRFSGRQFSNSRSEMNVSTLELGDSALYLCASSPQLATDTQYFGPGTRLTVL.

The chain carries TRBV9 and TRBJ2-5; D perhaps matches TRBD2 (5 bases). The last part of the DNA fits TRBJ2-7 better; the J call may be wrong. Germline V gene data show CDR1 as SGDLS and CDR2 as YYNGEE. The CDR3 runs to 14 residues. CDR3 sequence reads: CASSVDVGTYEQYF. The CDR3 DNA follows: TGTGCCAGCAGCGTAGATGTCGGGACCTACGAGCAGTACTTC.